One and the same sample provided the 28 T cell receptor beta chains below, sequenced in a study of blood T cell repertoires in COVID-19. Assay used: immunoSEQ multiplex PCR; TCRdb lists only in-frame clones, some missing. This sample carries 200,000 to 250,000 clones, about 90% of them seen once, and the ten largest clones take 1.3% to 1.5%. Sequenced input: peripheral blood. These TCRs come from a man aged 80 or over with acute or convalescent COVID-19.

J is TRBJ1-1 and V is TRBV25-1, with D hard to call. The V gene lost 6 bases and the J gene lost 3 bases, with 11 bases spanning the gap. CDR3 length: 13 residues. The V gene's germline CDR1 is MGHDK and CDR2 SYGVNS. As DNA, the CDR3 is TGTGCCAGCAGCCGGGAGACCGACACTGAAGCTTTCTTT. Its translation is CASSRETDTEAFF.

This chain joins TRBV5-6 and TRBJ2-7, with D perhaps matching TRBD2 (6 bases). There are 14 residues in the CDR3. V was trimmed by 0 bases and J by 3 bases, leaving 10 bases between them. The germline V gene encodes CDR1 SGHDT and CDR2 YYEEEE. The CDR3 region is CASSLVPSDYEQYF. The CDR3 DNA reads as TGTGCCAGCAGCTTGGTTCCTAGCGACTACGAGCAGTACTTC.

The chain couples TRBV6-5 to TRBJ2-3, with 10 bases identical to TRBD2. Germline V gene sequence: CDR1 MNHEY, CDR2 SVGAGI. The CDR3 sequence is 14 residues long. V lost 5 bases to trimming and J lost 3 bases; unmatched junction nucleotides: 2. For the CDR3, the DNA is TGTGCCAGCAGTCTTAGCGGGAGGACAGATACGCAGTATTTT. This translates into CASSLSGRTDTQYF.

The chain links TRBV19 to TRBJ2-6; 9 nucleotides line up with TRBD1. The V segment lost 3 bases and the J segment 0 bases; nucleotides outside the gene matches: 6. Per the germline V gene, CDR1 is LNHDA and CDR2 is SQIVND (reference sequence). This CDR3 comprises 18 residues. CDR3 region: CASSIPGTGFSGANVLTF. The CDR3, as DNA: TGTGCCAGTAGTATTCCCGGGACAGGGTTCTCTGGGGCCAACGTCCTGACTTTC.

The rearrangement uses TRBV7-3 and TRBJ2-1; TRBD1 matches at 7 bases. The CDR3 length is 15 residues. V lost 5 bases, J lost 5 bases, and 9 bases stayed unmatched. Germline V gene lookup returns CDR1 SGHTA and CDR2 FQGTGA. CDR3 sequence: CASSPGTVTNNEQFF. Written as DNA, the CDR3 is TGTGCCAGCAGCCCCGGGACAGTTACTAACAATGAGCAGTTCTTC.

This rearrangement joins TRBV7-3 to TRBJ1-2, with unresolved D. Trimming removed 5 bases from V and 1 base from J, with 20 bases in between. From germline, CDR1 is SGHTA and CDR2 FQGTGA. This CDR3 has 17 residues. In DNA, the CDR3 is TGTGCCAGCAGCCCCAAGGTAGGAGGGAGGCTTAACTATGGCTACACCTTC. This codes for CASSPKVGGRLNYGYTF.

The rearrangement uses TRBV6-5 and TRBJ2-6; D unclear. This CDR3 has 15 residues. Germline V gene sequence: CDR1 MNHEY, CDR2 SVGAGI. V shed 7 bases and J shed 0 bases, with 10 bases lying between them. The CDR3 region is CASKKASSGANVLTF. The CDR3 nucleotides read TGTGCCAGCAAGAAAGCTAGCTCTGGGGCCAACGTCCTGACTTTC.

This clone was detected only once. The chain combines TRBV5-1 with TRBJ2-5, with no clear D. Trimming pared 3 bases from V and 2 bases from J, leaving 2 bases between. Germline V CDR1 and CDR2: SGHRS, YFSETQ. This CDR3 region has 11 residues. CDR3 in DNA: TGCGCCAGCAGCTCTCAAGAGACCCAGTACTTC. It specifies CASSSQETQYF.

CDR3 residues: CASSPGTGGNAGNTIYF. The DNA of the CDR3 is TGTGCCAGCAGCCCCGGGACAGGGGGCAATGCTGGAAACACCATATATTTT. The V call is TRBV9, the J call TRBJ1-3; TRBD1 agrees at 12 bases. CDR3 size: 17 residues. The V gene's germline CDR1 is SGDLS and CDR2 YYNGEE. The trim removed 4 bases at V and 2 bases at J, leaving 7 bases unmatched.

This clone showed up just a few times. This chain links TRBV7-8 with TRBJ1-5; D unclear. The CDR3 has 12 residues. V lost 5 bases and J lost 7, with 9 bases in between. CDR1 is SGHVS, CDR2 FQNEAQ, per germline. The CDR3 bases are TGTGCCAGCAGCCCAGAAGTCCAGCCCCAGCATTTT. Translated, it gives CASSPEVQPQHF.

The chain has TRBV9 and TRBJ2-1; D remains ambiguous. This CDR3 comprises 14 residues. The germline gives CDR1 SGDLS, CDR2 YYNGEE. V lost 4 bases, J lost 0 bases, and 8 bases lay in between. The CDR3 reads CASSPLSSYNEQFF. The CDR3 DNA sequence: TGTGCCAGCAGCCCCCTTAGCTCCTACAATGAGCAGTTCTTC.

This clone came up a few times. V gene TRBV9 combines with J gene TRBJ2-1, with 9 bases identical to TRBD2. Germline V gene data show CDR1 as SGDLS and CDR2 as YYNGEE. Trimming removed 3 bases from V and 10 bases from J; junction bases left unmatched: 11. The CDR3 extends over 15 amino acids. CDR3 in amino acids: CASSAILGLADEQFF. The DNA for the CDR3 is TGTGCCAGCAGCGCCATCCTGGGACTAGCCGACGAGCAGTTCTTC.

The CDR3 spells CASRPQGTTEAFF. For the CDR3, the DNA is TGTGCCAGTAGGCCTCAGGGAACCACTGAAGCTTTCTTT. This chain joins TRBV19 and TRBJ1-1, with D perhaps matching TRBD1 (5 bases). V was trimmed by 6 bases and J by 4 bases, leaving 12 bases between them. This CDR3 spans 13 amino acids. Germline values: CDR1 LNHDA, CDR2 SQIVND (reference sequence).

The genes are TRBV5-5 and TRBJ1-2; 9 positions match TRBD1. Germline V gene data show CDR1 as SGHKS and CDR2 as YYEKEE (reference sequence). This CDR3 region has 14 residues. V dropped 5 bases and J dropped 8; count of bases not matched to a gene: 10. This CDR3 reads CASSNTGGGGGYTF. The CDR3 nucleotides read TGTGCCAGCAGTAATACAGGGGGCGGTGGCGGCTACACCTTC.

The chain has TRBV5-4 and TRBJ2-1, with D perhaps matching TRBD2 (5 bases). There are 15 residues in the CDR3. Trimming left V 4 bases short and J 5 bases short, with 16 bases between. Germline CDR1 and CDR2: SGHNT and YYREEE (reference sequence). CDR3 loop: CASSIRPLADNEQFF. CDR3 nucleotides: TGTGCCAGCAGCATAAGACCCCTAGCCGACAATGAGCAGTTCTTC. Drawing the rest from reference TRBV5-4 and TRBJ2-1, the complete variable domain is ETGVTQSPTHLIKTRGQQVTLRCSSQSGHNTVSWYQQALGQGPQFIFQYYREEENGRGNFPPRFSGLQFPNYSSELNVNALELDDSALYLCASSIRPLADNEQFFGPGTRLTVL.

The CDR3 nucleotides are TGTGCCAGCAGCCTCAATTACGAGCAGTACTTC. Translating it yields CASSLNYEQYF. The chain links TRBV6-2 or TRBV6-3 to TRBJ2-7, with D uncertain. Germline lookup yields CDR1 MNHEY and CDR2 SVGEGT. V lost 6 bases and J 4 bases, leaving 7 bases between the germline ends. CDR3 length equals 11 residues.

The rearrangement uses TRBV7-6 and TRBJ1-4, with D perhaps matching TRBD1 (6 bases). The CDR3 contains 16 residues. CDR1 and CDR2 from the germline V gene are SGHVS and FNYEAQ. V shed 5 bases and J shed 0 bases, with 13 bases lying between them. CDR3 coding DNA: TGTGCCAGCAGCCCCAGGGGACCCACAACTAATGAAAAACTGTTTTTT. Its translation is CASSPRGPTTNEKLFF.

The chain recombines TRBV2 with TRBJ2-4, with D possibly being TRBD1 (5 bases). This CDR3 spans 15 amino acids. V was shortened by 4 bases and J by 0 bases, with 10 bases between the two germline ends. Germline values: CDR1 SNHLY, CDR2 FYNNEI. CDR3 in amino acids: CASSGQILAKNIQYF. In DNA, the CDR3 is TGTGCCAGCAGTGGACAGATCCTAGCCAAAAACATTCAGTACTTC.

V gene TRBV2 combines with J gene TRBJ1-2; D remains unclear. The CDR3 length is 15 residues. Germline V lookup: CDR1 SNHLY, CDR2 FYNNEI. V dropped 1 base and J dropped 0 bases, with 9 bases sitting between them. This chain's CDR3 is CASSEESLANYGYTF. In DNA form, the CDR3 reads TGTGCCAGCAGTGAAGAGTCGTTAGCTAACTATGGCTACACCTTC.

J is TRBJ2-2 and V is TRBV3-1 (or the pseudogene TRBV3-2); a possible D gene is TRBD2 (6 bases). The CDR3 spans 15 residues. Trimming took off 4 bases at V and 3 bases at J, with 12 bases between the two ends. CDR1 LGHDT and CDR2 YNNKEL come from the germline V gene (reference sequence). CDR3 amino acids: CASSRKGLYTGELFF. DNA of the CDR3: TGTGCCAGCAGCCGCAAGGGACTCTACACCGGGGAGCTGTTTTTT.

The chain employs TRBV18 and TRBJ2-1; 7 bases match TRBD1. V shed 4 bases and J 6 bases; nucleotides not matched to a gene: 9. Germline CDR1 reads KGHSH; CDR2 reads LQKENI. CDR3 size: 15 residues. The CDR3 here is CASSLTTGPSNEQFF. As DNA, the CDR3 is TGTGCCAGCTCACTCACGACAGGGCCGAGCAATGAGCAGTTCTTC.

V gene TRBV9 combines with J gene TRBJ1-2, with a possible D match to TRBD1 (6 bases). This CDR3 is 15 amino acids long. The germline gives CDR1 SGDLS, CDR2 YYNGEE. Between the trimmed V and J ends, which lost 4 bases and 1 base, there was a span of 14 bases. The CDR3 DNA sequence: TGTGCCAGCAGCCCCGGACAGAATTATAACTATGGCTACACCTTC. Its protein is CASSPGQNYNYGYTF.

The chain links TRBV2 to TRBJ1-1; TRBD1 agrees at 8 bases. CDR3 length: 14 amino acids. V dropped 5 bases and J dropped 1; count of bases not matched to a gene: 3. Germline V lookup: CDR1 SNHLY, CDR2 FYNNEI. The CDR3 protein is CASSRQGQNTEAFF. In DNA, the CDR3 is TGTGCCAGCAGTAGACAGGGGCAGAACACTGAAGCTTTCTTT. Based on the CDR3 plus reference TRBV2 and TRBJ1-1, the full variable domain is EPEVTQTPSHQVTQMGQEVILRCVPISNHLYFYWYRQILGQKVEFLVSFYNNEISEKSEIFDDQFSVERPDGSNFTLKIRSTKLEDSAMYFCASSRQGQNTEAFFGQGTRLTVV.

This clone appeared a single time. This chain connects TRBV5-1 to TRBJ2-2; 7 bases map to TRBD1. The CDR3 sequence is 15 residues long. Per the germline V gene, CDR1 is SGHRS and CDR2 is YFSETQ. Unmatched junction bases numbered 1, after V lost 2 bases and J lost 0 bases. CDR3 in DNA: TGCGCCAGCAGCTTCGGGACAGCGAACACCGGGGAGCTGTTTTTT. Protein product: CASSFGTANTGELFF.

The V gene is TRBV6-5, the J gene TRBJ2-7; no clear D gene. Germline values: CDR1 MNHEY, CDR2 SVGAGI. The CDR3 spans 11 residues. Trimming removed 6 bases at V and 4 bases at J, with 7 bases between. CDR3 nucleotide sequence: TGTGCCAGCAGCTTTAATTACGAGCAGTACTTC. Its translation is CASSFNYEQYF.

The chain employs TRBV24-1 and TRBJ2-3; TRBD2 matches 7 bases. Germline V gene lookup returns CDR1 KGHDR and CDR2 SFDVKD. The CDR3 is 13 amino acids. Trimming took 10 bases from V and 4 from J; bases not matched to a gene: 7. The CDR3 DNA is TGTGCCACGGGGGGGGAGGACCCAGATACGCAGTATTTT. It encodes CATGGEDPDTQYF.

Concerning this clone itself: The germline gene is not matched at one end of the junction; a read error may be the cause. The chain joins TRBV7-3 to TRBJ1-4; 10 bases map to TRBD1. The CDR3 consists of 15 residues. Looked up from germline, CDR1 is SGHTA and CDR2 is FQGTGA. CDR3 amino acids: CASSLTGTGVEKLFF. CDR3 DNA sequence: TGTGCCAGCAGCCTAACGGGGACAGGGGTTGAAAAACTGTTTTTT.

This clone was observed a handful of times. CDR3 region: CASSLRAEEEQYF. The CDR3 nucleotides are TGTGCCAGCAGTTTGAGGGCAGAGGAAGAGCAGTACTTC. The chain links TRBV12-3 or TRBV12-4 to TRBJ2-7; D is possibly TRBD2 (5 bases). V lost 3 bases, J lost 7 bases, and 13 bases lay in between. This CDR3 is 13 amino acids long.